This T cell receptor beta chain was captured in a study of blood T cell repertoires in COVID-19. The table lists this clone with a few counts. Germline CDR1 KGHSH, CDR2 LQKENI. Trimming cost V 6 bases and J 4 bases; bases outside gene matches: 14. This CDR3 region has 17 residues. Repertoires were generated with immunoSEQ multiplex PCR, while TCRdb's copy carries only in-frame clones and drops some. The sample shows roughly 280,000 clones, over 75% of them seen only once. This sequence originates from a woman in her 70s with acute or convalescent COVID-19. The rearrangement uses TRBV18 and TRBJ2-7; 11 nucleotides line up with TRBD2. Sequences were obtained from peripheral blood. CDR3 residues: CASSPSGTSGFLYEQYF. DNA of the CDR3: TGTGCCAGCTCCCCGAGCGGGACTAGCGGCTTTTTATACGAGCAGTACTTC.